The 5 T cell receptor beta chains below come from one sample, sequenced in a study of CD8 T cells in ankylosing spondylitis. Whole-study findings and limits: A motif in TCR beta, a set of roughly eight highly homologous variants, appeared characteristic of ankylosing spondylitis blood.

Each CDR3 protein is one row after TCRdb ran MiXCR on the 5' RACE reads. The table has about 800,000 distinct CDR3 sequences, over 9.5% seen once. Their cognate antigens are unknown. Sequencing used blood, either unsorted or a sorted T cell fraction (not recorded which). The receptors were gathered from a male donor with ankylosing spondylitis.

The CDR3 nucleotides are TGTGCCTGGAGCGGACAGGGGTATGGCTACACCTTC. Protein sequence: CAWSGQGYGYTF. The rearrangement joins TRBV30 to TRBJ1-2; 9 bases are shared with TRBD1. The CDR3 length is 12 residues. With 3 bases clipped from V and 5 bases from J, the junction kept 1 base outside the gene matches. Germline assignment: CDR1 GTSNPN and CDR2 SVGIG (reference sequence).

This clonotype appeared a few times. The genes are TRBV27 and TRBJ2-1, with D possibly being TRBD2 (7 bases). Germline V CDR1 and CDR2: MNHEY, SMNVEV (reference sequence). The CDR3 totals 15 residues. Trimming left V 3 bases short and J 7 bases short, with 16 bases between. For the CDR3, the DNA is TGTGCCAGCAGTTTTTTAGGGGGAGGGTTAAATGAGCAGTTCTTC. It yields the protein CASSFLGGGLNEQFF.

This clonotype was picked up a small number of times. The chain uses TRBV7-2 and TRBJ2-1; 9 bases line up with TRBD2. Germline CDR1 SGHTA, CDR2 FQGNSA. Trimming took 8 bases from V and 4 from J; bases not matched to a gene: 12. There are 16 residues in the CDR3. The CDR3 sequence: CASGFLSAGGYNEQFF. CDR3 bases: TGTGCCAGCGGATTCCTTTCCGCGGGAGGGTACAATGAGCAGTTCTTC.

This clonotype was seen a handful of times. V is TRBV29-1 and J is TRBJ2-1; 14 bases map to TRBD2. The CDR3 is 14 amino acids. V shed 5 bases and J 9 bases; nucleotides not matched to a gene: 6. The germline V gene encodes CDR1 SQVTM and CDR2 ANQGSEA. The CDR3 sequence: CSVRLAGGLSEQFF. CDR3 coding DNA: TGCAGCGTTAGACTAGCGGGGGGGCTCAGTGAGCAGTTCTTC.

At least ten counts were recorded for this clonotype. The chain couples TRBV29-1 to TRBJ2-7, with 8 bases identical to TRBD2. The CDR3 totals 13 residues. V trimming: 5 bases; J trimming: 0 bases; junction bases outside the gene matches: 3. Germline CDR1 is SQVTM and CDR2 is ANQGSEA. The CDR3 coding sequence is TGCAGCGTTTTGGGACTAGACTCCTACGAGCAGTACTTC. Translated: CSVLGLDSYEQYF.